A single T cell receptor beta chain is shown here with its context. Its antigen remains unknown. Unsorted whole blood served as the source of blood RNA, and germline DNA was extracted as well. This entry belongs to a study of tumor-infiltrating lymphocytes in primary liver carcinoma. General observations from the study: Tumor samples exhibited a significantly greater top-250-clone fraction than blood samples (p = 0.039). Pairs of tumor regions overlapped more than tumor-adjacent and tumor-blood pairs did.

Total RNA (around 0.45 ug) served as template for TCR beta cDNA synthesis primed by a constant-region primer. Libraries of TCR beta came from three nested multiplex PCR rounds with slightly modified ARM-PCR. TRBV1-TRBV30 forward primers paired with a C-beta reverse primer drove the first two PCR rounds, roughly 9 cycles each. TCRdb passed the multiplex PCR reads through MiXCR, listing each CDR3 protein once. The table lists 250,000 to 350,000 distinct CDR3 sequences, nearly 60% of them singletons, with 17% in the top ten. Germline-derived CDR1 and CDR2 are SEHNR and FQNEAQ (reference sequence). The CDR3 has 12 amino acids. Trimming took off 5 bases at V and 7 bases at J, with 12 bases between the two ends.

The clonotype comes from a woman in her twenties or thirties with primary liver carcinoma and hepatitis B virus infection. The material sequenced was peripheral blood. The chain has TRBV7-9 and TRBJ2-7, with D hard to call. Here the CDR3 reads CASSQLFGEQYF. Written as DNA, the CDR3 is TGTGCCAGCAGCCAACTCTTCGGGGAGCAGTACTTC.